This is a list of T cell receptor beta chains from one sample in a study of PD-1 blockade in classical Hodgkin lymphoma. Some clones are missing from TCRdb's copy, which holds only in-frame ones; the method was immunoSEQ multiplex PCR. The table lists 90,000 to 130,000 clones, roughly nine tenths of them singletons. Sequenced material: peripheral blood mononuclear cells (PBMCs), taken before the second cycle of nivolumab. All receptors derive from a human donor with classical Hodgkin lymphoma. Each CDR3 is given with its conserved first and last residue. The order of the fields is J gene, clone size, V gene, D gene, CDR3 DNA, CDR3 protein. The D gene is left open where the match is weak. A clone size is listed for some rows: how often the clone was seen (once, few, many), or a class if it is expanded.

>TRBJ2-2|-|TRBV7-9|-
TGTGCCAGCAGCTTAGCCGGGAAGTTCGCCGGGGAGCTGTTTTTT
CASSLAGKFAGELFF
>TRBJ2-1|-|TRBV6-5|-
TGTGCCAGCAGTTACTCGGGCAGGATCAATGAGCAGTTCTTC
CASSYSGRINEQFF
>TRBJ2-1|-|TRBV11-2|-
TGTGCCAGCAGCTTAGAGCGCCTCGGCTACAATGAGCAGTTCTTC
CASSLERLGYNEQFF
>TRBJ1-1|-|TRBV5-1|-
TGCGCCAGCAGCTTTGAGACGGGGATGAACACTGAAGCTTTCTTT
CASSFETGMNTEAFF
>TRBJ2-5|-|TRBV10-3|TRBD2
TGCGCCAGCAGTGAGGATCCGGGACTAGACTCCCCCCAGTACTTC
CASSEDPGLDSPQYF
>TRBJ2-7|-|TRBV7-8|-
TGTGCCAGCAGCTTAGCGATAGGCAGCACAAGAGGGGAGCAGTACTTC
CASSLAIGSTRGEQYF
>TRBJ2-1|-|TRBV10-3|TRBD2
TGTGCCATCAGACCGGGACTAGCGGGAGGGCTGGGGGAGCAGTTCTTC
CAIRPGLAGGLGEQFF
>TRBJ1-1|-|TRBV7-2|-
TGTGCCAGCAGCTTAGTGTCGATCGGGACTGAAGCTTTCTTT
CASSLVSIGTEAFF
>TRBJ1-1|-|TRBV25-1|-
TGTGCCAGCAGTTGGGGCACCAGGGGTACTGAAGCTTTCTTT
CASSWGTRGTEAFF
>TRBJ2-1|-|TRBV6-1|-
TGTGCCAGCAGGAGCGGGCGCCCAGGGGGTGAGCAGTTCTTC
CASRSGRPGGEQFF
>TRBJ1-1|-|TRBV25-1|-
TGTGCCAGCAAGATGGGGGACACTGAAGCTTTCTTT
CASKMGDTEAFF
>TRBJ2-5|-|TRBV7-7|TRBD2
TGTGCTAGCCCGGGGGGCCAAGAGACCCAGTACTTC
CASPGGQETQYF
>TRBJ1-1|-|TRBV5-1|-
TGCGCCAGCAGCTTTTTTCCCCAGGGGACTGAAGCTTTCTTT
CASSFFPQGTEAFF
>TRBJ2-5|-|TRBV5-1|-
TGCGCCAGCAGCTTGACACTGCAAGAGACCCAGTACTTC
CASSLTLQETQYF
>TRBJ2-5|-|TRBV5-1|-
TGCGCCAGCAGCTTGGAGGTGAAGACCCAGTACTTC
CASSLEVKTQYF
>TRBJ1-2|-|TRBV5-6|-
TGTGCCAGCAGCTTGGGACAGAACTATGGCTACACCTTC
CASSLGQNYGYTF
>TRBJ2-2|-|TRBV7-9|TRBD1
TGTGCCAGCAGCCCCGGGACAGGGCAGGCCGGGGAGCTGTTTTTT
CASSPGTGQAGELFF
>TRBJ2-7|-|TRBV28|TRBD1
TGTGCCAGCAGTTCCTCGGGACAGGGGGCCTACGAGCAGTACTTC
CASSSSGQGAYEQYF
>TRBJ2-7|-|TRBV7-9|-
TGTGCCAGCAGCTACTTCTCTGGCAGCTACGAGCAGTACTTC
CASSYFSGSYEQYF
>TRBJ2-5|-|TRBV4-2|TRBD1
TGTGCCAGCAGCTCTCGAAGGGGGCTGGAGACCCAGTACTTC
CASSSRRGLETQYF
>TRBJ1-5|-|TRBV6-6|-
TGTGCCAGCAGGGAGACAGATAGCAATCAGCCCCAGCATTTT
CASRETDSNQPQHF
>TRBJ2-7|-|TRBV14|-
TGTGCCAGCAGCCCGAGGATCCGCAGCGAGCAGTACTTC
CASSPRIRSEQYF
>TRBJ1-3|few|TRBV28|-
TGTGCCAGCACCCTTTTGGGCTCTGGAAACACCATATATTTT
CASTLLGSGNTIYF
>TRBJ2-1|-|TRBV9|-
TGTGCCAGCAGCGTAGGGGGAGACTACAATGAGCAGTTCTTC
CASSVGGDYNEQFF
>TRBJ1-2|once|TRBV28|TRBD1
TGTGCCAGCAGTTTATACCTGGACAGGGAATATGGCTACACCTTC
CASSLYLDREYGYTF
>TRBJ2-1|-|TRBV5-1|TRBD2
TGCGCCAGCAGCCTCGGCGGCGGGAGCTTCAACAATGAGCAGTTCTTC
CASSLGGGSFNNEQFF
>TRBJ2-1|-|TRBV7-9|TRBD2
TGTGCCAGCAGCTTGCGGGGGGAGCAGTTCTTC
CASSLRGEQFF
>TRBJ1-2|-|TRBV5-5|TRBD1
TGTGCCAGCACCCCGGAGAGCAGGGGGCTCGGCTACACCTTC
CASTPESRGLGYTF
>TRBJ2-5|-|TRBV11-3|-
TGTGCCAGCAGCTTTGGACACCAAGAGACCCAGTACTTC
CASSFGHQETQYF
>TRBJ1-1|-|TRBV2|TRBD1
TGTGCCAGCAATGGGGACAGGGCGATGGAAGCTTTCTTT
CASNGDRAMEAFF
>TRBJ1-2|-|TRBV4-1|TRBD1
TGCGCCAGCAGCCATCCGACAGGGGATTATTCCGTTGGCTACACCTTC
CASSHPTGDYSVGYTF
>TRBJ1-1|once|TRBV18|-
TGTGCCAGCTCACCACCTAACGGGAACACTGAAGCTTTCTTT
CASSPPNGNTEAFF
>TRBJ1-2|-|TRBV6-6|-
TGTGCCAGCACCCTGGACACGCGAAGCTACACCTTC
CASTLDTRSYTF
>TRBJ2-5|once|TRBV11-2|-
TGTGCCAGCAGCCTCCGGACTGCCCGAGAGACCCAGTACTTC
CASSLRTARETQYF
>TRBJ2-7|once|TRBV6-5|TRBD1
TGTGCCAGCAGTCCCAGGGGGAAAACCTACGAGCAGTACTTC
CASSPRGKTYEQYF
>TRBJ2-1|-|TRBV6-5|TRBD2
TGTGCCAGCAGTGCGGGCGGGAGACTGTACAATGAGCAGTTCTTC
CASSAGGRLYNEQFF
>TRBJ2-3|-|TRBV23-1|-
TGCGCCGCCTGGGGGCGCACAGATACGCAGTATTTT
CAAWGRTDTQYF
>TRBJ2-1|-|TRBV5-8|TRBD2
TGTGCCAGCAGCTTGGGGTCTCTAGCGGGGACTTACAATGAGCAGTTCTTC
CASSLGSLAGTYNEQFF
>TRBJ2-7|-|TRBV19|-
TGTGCCAGTAGTGCAGGGATAATCTACGAGCAGTACTTC
CASSAGIIYEQYF
>TRBJ1-2|-|TRBV5-6|-
TGTGCCAGCAGCTTGGCCCCGGGGAGCCATGGCTACACCTTC
CASSLAPGSHGYTF
>TRBJ2-3|-|TRBV28|-
TGTGCCAGCAGTTTCGTACAGTTAGCAGATACGCAGTATTTT
CASSFVQLADTQYF
>TRBJ2-1|-|TRBV7-6|TRBD2
TGTGCCAGCAGCTTGGGGACTAGCGGTTTCTACAATGAGCAGTTCTTC
CASSLGTSGFYNEQFF
>TRBJ2-5|once|TRBV5-5|TRBD2
TGTGCCAGCACCCCGTGGGGGGGTAAAGAGACCCAGTACTTC
CASTPWGGKETQYF
>TRBJ2-1|-|TRBV19|-
TGTGCCAGTAGTATAAGTTGGGACCTATACAATGAGCAGTTCTTC
CASSISWDLYNEQFF
>TRBJ2-2|-|TRBV7-9|TRBD2
TGTGCCAGCAGCAGACTAGCGGGAAAAAACACCGGGGAGCTGTTTTTT
CASSRLAGKNTGELFF
>TRBJ2-1|once|TRBV19|-
TGTGCCAGTACGGTCTATCATGCGGGCTCCAATGAGCAGTTCTTC
CASTVYHAGSNEQFF
>TRBJ1-3|-|TRBV6-5|-
TGTGCCAGCACCCAAACGGACAGTCCCGGAAACACCATATATTTT
CASTQTDSPGNTIYF
>TRBJ1-1|-|TRBV19|-
TGTGCCAGTAGTATAGATTTGAACACTGAAGCTTTCTTT
CASSIDLNTEAFF
>TRBJ2-7|once|TRBV4-1|TRBD1
TGCGCCAGCAGCCAAGGGATGGGGACAGGGGCCTACGAGCAGTACTTC
CASSQGMGTGAYEQYF
>TRBJ2-4|-|TRBV28|-
TGTGCCAGCAGTTTTTTGGGGGGAACTAAAAACATTCAGTACTTC
CASSFLGGTKNIQYF
>TRBJ1-4|few|TRBV27|-
TGTGCCAGCAGTTCTTACCGGGACCCTAATGAAAAACTGTTTTTT
CASSSYRDPNEKLFF
>TRBJ2-1|few|TRBV19|-
TGTGCCAGTACCTCCCCGGCCAGCTATTACAATGAGCAGTTCTTC
CASTSPASYYNEQFF
>TRBJ2-5|-|TRBV15|-
TGTGCCACCAGCAGGGAAATAGATGTCCGAGAGACCCAGTACTTC
CATSREIDVRETQYF
>TRBJ2-7|-|TRBV7-6|-
TGTGCCAGCAGCTTAGAGCCCTACGAGCAGTACTTC
CASSLEPYEQYF
>TRBJ1-2|-|TRBV28|TRBD1
TGTGCCAGCAGTTTGCAGGGGGGAGGCTACACCTTC
CASSLQGGGYTF
>TRBJ1-2|-|TRBV6-5|TRBD1
TGTGCCAGCAGTAACCGGGACAGCCTCTATGGCTACACCTTC
CASSNRDSLYGYTF
>TRBJ2-7|-|TRBV30|TRBD2
TGTGCCTGGAGCACTAGCGGGAGGACCTACGAGCAGTACTTC
CAWSTSGRTYEQYF
>TRBJ2-7|-|TRBV2|TRBD2
TGTGCCACCACCGCTACGGGAGGCCGGGCCTACGAGCAGTACTTC
CATTATGGRAYEQYF
>TRBJ2-5|-|TRBV2|TRBD1
TGTGCCAGCTTCAGACAGGGTGAGACCCAGTACTTC
CASFRQGETQYF